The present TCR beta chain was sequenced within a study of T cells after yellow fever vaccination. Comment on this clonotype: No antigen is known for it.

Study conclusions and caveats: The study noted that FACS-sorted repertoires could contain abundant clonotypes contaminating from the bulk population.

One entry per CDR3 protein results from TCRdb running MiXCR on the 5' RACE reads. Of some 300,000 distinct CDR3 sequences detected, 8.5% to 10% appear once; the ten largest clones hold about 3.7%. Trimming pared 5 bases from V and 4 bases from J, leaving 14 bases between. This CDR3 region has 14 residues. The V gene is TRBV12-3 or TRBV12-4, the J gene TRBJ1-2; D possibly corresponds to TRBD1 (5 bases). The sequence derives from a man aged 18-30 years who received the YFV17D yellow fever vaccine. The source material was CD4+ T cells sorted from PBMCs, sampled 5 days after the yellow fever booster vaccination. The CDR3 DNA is TGTGCCAGCAGTATTGCAGGGATCGGCTATGGCTACACCTTC. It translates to CASSIAGIGYGYTF.